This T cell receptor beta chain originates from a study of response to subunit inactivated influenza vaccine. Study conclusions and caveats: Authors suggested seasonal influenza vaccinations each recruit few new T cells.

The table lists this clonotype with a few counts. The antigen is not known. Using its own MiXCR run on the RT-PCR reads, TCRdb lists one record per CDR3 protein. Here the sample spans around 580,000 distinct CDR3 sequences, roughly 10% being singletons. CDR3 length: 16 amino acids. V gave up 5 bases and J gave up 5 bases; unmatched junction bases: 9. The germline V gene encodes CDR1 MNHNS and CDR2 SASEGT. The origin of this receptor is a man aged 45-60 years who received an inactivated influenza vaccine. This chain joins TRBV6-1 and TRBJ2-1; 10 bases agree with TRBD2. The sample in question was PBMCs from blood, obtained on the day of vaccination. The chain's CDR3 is CASSPQLAGGNNEQFF. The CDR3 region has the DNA TGTGCCAGCAGTCCCCAGTTAGCGGGAGGTAACAATGAGCAGTTCTTC.